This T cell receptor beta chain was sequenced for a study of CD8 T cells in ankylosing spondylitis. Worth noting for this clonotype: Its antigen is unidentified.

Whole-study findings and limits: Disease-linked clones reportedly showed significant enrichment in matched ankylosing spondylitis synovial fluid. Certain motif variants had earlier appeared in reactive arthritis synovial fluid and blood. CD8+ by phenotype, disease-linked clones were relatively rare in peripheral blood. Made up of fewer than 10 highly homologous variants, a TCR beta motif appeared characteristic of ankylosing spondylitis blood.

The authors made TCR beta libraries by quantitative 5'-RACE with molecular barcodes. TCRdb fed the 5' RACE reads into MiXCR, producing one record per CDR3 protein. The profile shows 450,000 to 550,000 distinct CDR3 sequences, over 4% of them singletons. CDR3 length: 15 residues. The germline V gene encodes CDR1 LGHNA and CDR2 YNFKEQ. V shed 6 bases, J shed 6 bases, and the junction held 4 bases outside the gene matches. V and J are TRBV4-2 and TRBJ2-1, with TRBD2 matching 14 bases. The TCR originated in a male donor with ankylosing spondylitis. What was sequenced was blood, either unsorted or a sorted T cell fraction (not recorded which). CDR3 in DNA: TGTGCCAGCAGGACTAGCGGGAGGGCGGTCAATGAGCAGTTCTTC. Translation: CASRTSGRAVNEQFF.